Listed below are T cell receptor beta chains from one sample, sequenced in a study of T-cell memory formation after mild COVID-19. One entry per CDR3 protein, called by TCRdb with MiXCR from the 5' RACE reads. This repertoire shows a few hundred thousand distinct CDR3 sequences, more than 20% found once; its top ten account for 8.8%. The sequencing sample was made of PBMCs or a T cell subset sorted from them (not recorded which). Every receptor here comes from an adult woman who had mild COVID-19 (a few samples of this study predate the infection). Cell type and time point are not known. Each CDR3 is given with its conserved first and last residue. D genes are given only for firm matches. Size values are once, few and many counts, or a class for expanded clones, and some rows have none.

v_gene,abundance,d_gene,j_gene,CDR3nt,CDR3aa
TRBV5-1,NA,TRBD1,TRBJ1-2,TGCGCCAGCAGCTCGGGACAGGGGGTCTTTGGCTACACCTTC,CASSSGQGVFGYTF
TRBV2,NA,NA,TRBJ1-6,TGTGCCAGCAGTGTACAGGAGGATAATTCACCCCTCCACTTT,CASSVQEDNSPLHF
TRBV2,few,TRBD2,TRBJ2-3,TGTGCCAGCAGTCTCCTGGGACTAGGAGGTACGCAGTATTTT,CASSLLGLGGTQYF
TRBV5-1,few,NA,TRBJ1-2,TGCGCCAGCAGCTTGGATAGCAGGCGGGCGGGTGGCTACACCTTC,CASSLDSRRAGGYTF
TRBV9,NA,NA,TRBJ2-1,TGTGCCAGCAGCGTAGGACTTCACAATGAGCAGTTCTTC,CASSVGLHNEQFF
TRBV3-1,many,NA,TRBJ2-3,TGTGCCAGCAGCCAGTCCGAGGGAGGTAGGCTAAGGGCGCAGTATTTT,CASSQSEGGRLRAQYF
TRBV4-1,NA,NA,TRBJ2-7,TGCGCCAGCAGCCCCATGGGTCTAATTGGGAACGAGCAGTACTTC,CASSPMGLIGNEQYF
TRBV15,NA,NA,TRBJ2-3,TGTGCCACCAGCAGACGAAAGACTTCAGGAGGCGCAGATACGCAGTATTTT,CATSRRKTSGGADTQYF
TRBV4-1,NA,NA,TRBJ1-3,TGCGCCAGCAGCCCCGGACCAACTGGAAACACCATATATTTT,CASSPGPTGNTIYF
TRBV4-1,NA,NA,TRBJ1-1,TGCGCCAGCAGCCACATGACAGGTACGTCGATGAACACTGAAGCTTTCTTT,CASSHMTGTSMNTEAFF
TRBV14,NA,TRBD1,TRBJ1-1,TGTGCCAGCAGCCCACAGGGGGCGCGGACTGAAGCTTTCTTT,CASSPQGARTEAFF
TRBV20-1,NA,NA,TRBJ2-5,TGCAGTGCTAGTTGGTCAGGGGTAGAGACCCAGTACTTC,CSASWSGVETQYF
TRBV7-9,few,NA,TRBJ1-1,TGTGCCAGCAGTACCGCACCCGGTGAAGCTTTCTTT,CASSTAPGEAFF
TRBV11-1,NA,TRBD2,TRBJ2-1,TGTGCCAGCAGCTTGGCAGCGGGATTAAATGAGCAGTTCTTC,CASSLAAGLNEQFF
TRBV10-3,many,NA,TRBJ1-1,TGTGCCATCAGTGAGTCTGCAGGCAGGGGCACTGAAGCTTTCTTT,CAISESAGRGTEAFF
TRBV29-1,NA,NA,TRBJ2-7,TGCAGCGTCGTTGGGGGGGCGAACGAGCAGTACTTC,CSVVGGANEQYF
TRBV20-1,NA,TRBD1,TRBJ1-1,TGCAGTGCTAGGGAGATCGGGACAGGGATGAACACTGAAGCTTTCTTT,CSAREIGTGMNTEAFF
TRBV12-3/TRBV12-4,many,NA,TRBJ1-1,TGTGCCAGCAGTTACGGTACTGAAGCTTTCTTT,CASSYGTEAFF
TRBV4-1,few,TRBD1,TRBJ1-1,TGCGCCACCCGGACCGGGACAGTGAACACTGAAGCTTTCTTT,CATRTGTVNTEAFF
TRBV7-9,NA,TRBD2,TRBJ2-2,TGTGCCAGCAGCTCCCCGGGACTAGCGGGAACCGGGGAGCTGTTTTTT,CASSSPGLAGTGELFF
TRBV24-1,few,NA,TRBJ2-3,TGTGCCACCAGTCGGGCCGGGGGAGATACGCAGTATTTT,CATSRAGGDTQYF
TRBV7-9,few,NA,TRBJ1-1,TGTGCCAGCAGCCGGGAGGCTGAAGCTTTCTTT,CASSREAEAFF
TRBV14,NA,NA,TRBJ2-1,TGTGCCAGCAGCAGGCGGGAAACTAGATACAATGAGCAGTTCTTC,CASSRRETRYNEQFF
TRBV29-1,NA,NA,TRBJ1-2,TGCAGCGCCCGGACAGACCTGGGGGGCTACACCTTC,CSARTDLGGYTF
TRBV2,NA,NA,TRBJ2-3,TGTGCCAGCAGTGATGGGATTTACCTCAGCACAGATACGCAGTATTTT,CASSDGIYLSTDTQYF
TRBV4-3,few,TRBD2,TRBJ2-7,TGCGCCAGCAGCCAAGACTCCGGGACTAGCGACCAGTACTTC,CASSQDSGTSDQYF
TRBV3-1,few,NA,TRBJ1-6,TGTGCCAGCAGCCATAACAAGAATTCACCCCTCCACTTT,CASSHNKNSPLHF
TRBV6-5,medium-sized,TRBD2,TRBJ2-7,TGTGCCAGCAAACTAGCGGGCCCCTACGAGCAGTACTTC,CASKLAGPYEQYF